This T cell receptor (beta chain) was captured by sequencing in a study of CD8+ T cells in alopecia areata. cDNA prepared by RNA extraction and subsequent reverse transcription served as the template for sequencing. Generated by immunoSEQ multiplex PCR, the TCRdb table keeps only in-frame clones and is missing some. The sample lists approximately 210,000 clones, approximately 65% occurring once. The CDR3 is 17 residues long. Germline CDR1 reads SGHTA; CDR2 reads FQGNSA. The V and J ends lost 5 bases and 0 bases, in that order; junction bases with no gene match: 9. Specified treatment: oral pan-JAK inhibitor, 5-10 mg twice daily.

Sequenced here: CD4+ T cells sorted from blood, sampled at week 44, from a patient treated with tofacitinib. This rearrangement joins TRBV7-2 to TRBJ2-2, with 7 bases matching TRBD2. The receptor was isolated from a human donor with alopecia areata. The CDR3: CASSPRGAGANTGELFF. The CDR3 region has the DNA TGTGCCAGCAGCCCCCGTGGGGCGGGGGCGAACACCGGGGAGCTGTTTTTT.